A single T cell receptor beta chain is shown here with its context. These data are taken from a study of technical replicates of blood from a handful of donors. CDR3 length equals 17 residues. V was shortened by 2 bases and J by 2 bases, with 16 bases between the two germline ends. Germline V CDR1 and CDR2: LNHDA, SQIVND (reference sequence). Using immunoSEQ multiplex PCR, the repertoire was profiled, and TCRdb retains in-frame clones only, with some absent. The data hold roughly 80,000 clones, with 75% to 95% observed a single time. This sequence was found in a human donor in good health. The chain has TRBV19 and TRBJ2-1; possibly TRBD2 for D (6 bases). Sequences were obtained from T cells isolated from PBMCs. CDR3 in DNA: TGTGCCAGTAGTATACGTTTGGGCGGGAACCCCTACAATGAGCAGTTCTTC. It translates to CASSIRLGGNPYNEQFF.